The present T cell receptor beta chain was sequenced within a study of T cell responses to AZD1222 COVID-19 vaccine. Whole-study results and caveats: Regions 160-218 and 743-854 dominated among vaccine-associated CD4 TCRs spanning spike. The study identified only six AZD1222 recipients as seropositive at baseline. Reportedly, nearly half the spike-specific TCRs target unmutated variant regions.

To note about this clone: What it binds is not known.

The V gene's germline CDR1 is MDHEN and CDR2 SYDVKM. Trimming removed 3 bases from V and 7 bases from J, with 15 bases in between. The CDR3 has 14 residues. Produced via immunoSEQ multiplex PCR; TCRdb's table is partial and in-frame only. Here the sample spans over 150,000 clones, about 92% being singletons. The V gene is TRBV28, the J gene TRBJ1-2, with a tentative D call TRBD1 (5 bases). The clonotype comes from an adult in good health. The sequencing here drew on peripheral blood, taken on day 0 of MenACWY control vaccination. As DNA, the CDR3 is TGTGCCAGCAGTTTCGACAGCTCCCCCTTTGGCTACACCTTC. Protein product: CASSFDSSPFGYTF.